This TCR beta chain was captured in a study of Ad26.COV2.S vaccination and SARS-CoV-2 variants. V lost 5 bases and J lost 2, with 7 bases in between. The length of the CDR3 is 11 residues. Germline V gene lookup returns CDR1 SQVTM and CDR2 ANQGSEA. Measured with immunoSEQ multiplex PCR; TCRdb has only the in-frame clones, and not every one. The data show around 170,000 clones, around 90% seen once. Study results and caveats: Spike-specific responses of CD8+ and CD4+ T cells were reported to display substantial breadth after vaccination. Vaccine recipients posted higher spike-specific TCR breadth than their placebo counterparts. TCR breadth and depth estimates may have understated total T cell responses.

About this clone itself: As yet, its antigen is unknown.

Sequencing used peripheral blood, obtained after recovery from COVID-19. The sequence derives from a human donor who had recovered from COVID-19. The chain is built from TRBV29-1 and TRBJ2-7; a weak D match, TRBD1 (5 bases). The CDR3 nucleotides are TGCAGCGTTCTGACAGCCTACGAGCAGTACTTC. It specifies CSVLTAYEQYF.